The present TCR beta chain was sequenced within a study of Ad26.COV2.S vaccination and SARS-CoV-2 variants. Study-wide context: Administration of Ad26.COV2.S was intramuscular, either once or twice 56 days apart.

The treatment was: around 19 received Ad26.COV2.S at low or high dose, single or two shots; 5 received placebo; per-sample allocation not given. Collection of samples fell on day 63 after the first vaccine or placebo injection. At a Boston site, the person donating was an adult of 18-55 years. Findings and caveats of the study: Spike-specific TCR breadth was greater after Ad26.COV2.S than placebo. Breadth measured for non-spike TCRs was similar across vaccine and placebo recipients.

As concerns this clone: The antigen is undetermined.

The CDR3 runs 12 residues. V was shortened by 6 bases and J by 7 bases, with 10 bases between the two germline ends. Sequenced by immunoSEQ multiplex PCR; TCRdb stores in-frame clones only, minus some. The table has under 600,000 clones, about 89% seen once. The rearrangement joins TRBV12-3 or TRBV12-4 to TRBJ2-1; tentatively, D is TRBD2 (6 bases). The origin of this receptor is a person aged 18 to 65 who received the Ad26.COV2.S COVID-19 vaccine or a placebo. The source material was peripheral blood, sampled in a trial of Ad26.COV2.S vaccine versus placebo. Here the CDR3 DNA reads TGTGCCAGCAGATTCGGGGGAAATGAGCAGTTCTTC. It yields the protein CASRFGGNEQFF.